The 12 T cell receptor beta chains below all came from one sample that was sequenced in a study of blood T cell repertoires in COVID-19. Profiling relied on immunoSEQ multiplex PCR, and the TCRdb table lists in-frame clones only, not all of them. The profile shows over 95,000 clones, about 85% of them singletons. Input material: peripheral blood. The receptors here all came from a man aged 45-60 years with acute or convalescent COVID-19.

The chain is built from TRBV7-8 and TRBJ2-1, with TRBD1 matching 7 bases. V trimming: 0 bases; J trimming: 0 bases; junction bases outside the gene matches: 8. CDR3 size: 18 residues. In germline, CDR1 is SGHVS, CDR2 FQNEAQ. CDR3 DNA sequence: TGTGCCAGCAGCTTAGCCCCTCCGGGACAGAGCTCCTACAATGAGCAGTTCTTC. Amino acid sequence: CASSLAPPGQSSYNEQFF.

V is TRBV19 and J is TRBJ2-3; TRBD1 matches 10 bases. The CDR3 runs to 16 residues. Germline CDR1 and CDR2: LNHDA and SQIVND (reference sequence). V dropped 7 bases and J dropped 3; count of bases not matched to a gene: 10. The CDR3 coding sequence is TGTGCCAGTAACCCGGGACAGGGGAGGTGGACAGATACGCAGTATTTT. It encodes CASNPGQGRWTDTQYF.

This chain links TRBV24-1 with TRBJ2-3; D possibly corresponds to TRBD2 (7 bases). Germline V gives CDR1 KGHDR, CDR2 SFDVKD. Trimming stripped 5 bases from V and 5 bases from J, with 19 bases between. CDR3 length equals 16 residues. The CDR3 spells CATSAQSGGQVDTQYF. CDR3 DNA: TGTGCCACCAGTGCCCAGTCCGGGGGGCAGGTAGATACGCAGTATTTT.

There are a few counts of this clone. The rearrangement links TRBV5-1 to TRBJ2-7, with TRBD1 matching 10 bases. V shed 4 bases and J 2 bases; nucleotides not matched to a gene: 6. Germline loops: CDR1 SGHRS, CDR2 YFSETQ. The CDR3 covers 15 residues. CDR3 sequence (DNA): TGCGCCAGCAGCCCGCGGACAGGGGGTCCCTACGAGCAGTACTTC. Translated: CASSPRTGGPYEQYF.

The chain joins TRBV2 to TRBJ2-3; 10 positions agree with TRBD1. Germline CDR1 SNHLY, CDR2 FYNNEI. CDR3 length: 15 amino acids. The V gene end was trimmed by 5 bases and the J gene end by 5 bases; junction bases not matched to a gene: 7. The CDR3 here is CASSSRDRGKDTQYF. The CDR3 DNA follows: TGTGCCAGCAGTTCCCGGGACAGGGGTAAAGATACGCAGTATTTT.

The V and J genes are TRBV29-1 and TRBJ2-1; 12 bases align to TRBD1. The CDR3 covers 12 residues. The trim removed 6 bases at V and 9 bases at J, leaving 3 bases unmatched. CDR1 is SQVTM, CDR2 ANQGSEA, per germline. CDR3 DNA: TGCAGCGTAGGGACAGGGGGCGGTGAGCAGTTCTTC. Translated, it gives CSVGTGGGEQFF.

The chain combines TRBV5-1 with TRBJ2-5, with 10 bases matching TRBD1. Germline-derived CDR1 and CDR2 are SGHRS and YFSETQ. J was trimmed by 5 bases and V by 1 base; bases with no gene match: 11. CDR3 length: 17 amino acids. The CDR3 DNA reads TGCGCCAGCAGCTTGTTTTTCGTTGGGACAGGGGATGAGACCCAGTACTTC. Its translation is CASSLFFVGTGDETQYF.

This chain joins TRBV30 and TRBJ1-2; D is unclear. V was cut by 1 base and J by 8 bases, with 8 bases left in between. This CDR3 is built from 11 residues. Germline V CDR1 and CDR2: GTSNPN, SVGIG (reference sequence). The CDR3 sequence: CAWSGAGGYTF. The DNA of the CDR3 is TGTGCCTGGAGTGGAGCGGGGGGCTACACCTTC.

This chain links TRBV5-1 with TRBJ1-1; the D is unclear. Germline V gene data show CDR1 as SGHRS and CDR2 as YFSETQ. The CDR3 sequence is 13 residues long. Trimming shortened V by 5 bases and J by 2 bases, and 10 bases separated the two germline ends. The CDR3 DNA follows: TGCGCCAGCAGTTCTACTAGAAACACTGAAGCTTTCTTT. It yields the protein CASSSTRNTEAFF.

The CDR3 region has the DNA TGTGCCACCAGCAGAGGAGACAGGGTCTACAATGAGCAGTTCTTC. Translating it yields CATSRGDRVYNEQFF. This chain joins TRBV15 and TRBJ2-1; 7 bases match TRBD1. The CDR3 consists of 15 residues. Germline V gene data show CDR1 as LNHNV and CDR2 as YYDKDF (reference sequence). Trimming cost V 1 base and J 3 bases; bases outside gene matches: 3.

This sequence joins TRBV15 and TRBJ1-5; D may be TRBD1 (5 bases). From germline, CDR1 is LNHNV and CDR2 YYDKDF (reference sequence). The CDR3 is 18 amino acids. The V end was cut by 6 bases, the J end by 2 bases, with 23 bases between. The CDR3 reads CATRAAQTTIGGNQPQHF. In DNA form, the CDR3 reads TGTGCCACCAGGGCTGCGCAGACAACAATAGGGGGCAATCAGCCCCAGCATTTT.

The chain couples TRBV10-3 to TRBJ1-5; 7 bases agree with TRBD1. This CDR3 has 14 residues. Germline lookup yields CDR1 ENHRY and CDR2 SYGVKD. After removal of 5 bases from V and 2 bases from J, the junction contained 3 bases not matched to a gene. The CDR3 loop is CAISYRGGNQPQHF. For the CDR3, the DNA is TGTGCCATCAGTTACAGGGGAGGCAATCAGCCCCAGCATTTT.